Shown below are 6 T cell receptor beta chains from a single sample sequenced in a study of neurological immune-mediated disorders. TCRdb reprocessed the 5' RACE reads via MiXCR and lists one record per CDR3 protein. The data show approximately 19,000 distinct CDR3 sequences, approximately 8% seen once. The sequenced sample was CD8+ T cells from blood. The receptor source for this set is a woman in her twenties or thirties with HTLV-1-associated myelopathy (HAM/TSP).

Note on this clonotype: This may stem from a read error, because a much larger clone lies one nucleotide away. CDR3 bases: TGTGCCACTACTCCCGACACTGGGAGCGACTACACCTTC. This codes for CATTPDTGSDYTF. V and J are TRBV19 and TRBJ1-2; D not certain. The V and J ends lost 10 bases and 10 bases respectively, with 22 bases between them. The CDR3 spans 13 residues. The germline V gene has CDR1 LNHDA and CDR2 SQIVND (reference sequence).

This clonotype was recorded at least ten times. The V call is TRBV12-3 or TRBV12-4, the J call TRBJ1-1; D is unresolved. V was trimmed by 3 bases and J by 1 base, leaving 9 bases between them. The CDR3 has 14 residues. The CDR3 sequence is CASSFAEGNTEAFF. The CDR3 DNA is TGTGCCAGCAGTTTCGCGGAAGGGAACACTGAAGCTTTCTTT.

Ten or more counts support this clonotype. V gene TRBV29-1 combines with J gene TRBJ2-7, with TRBD1 matching over 7 bases. Losses at the gene ends were 7 bases for V and 2 bases for J; bases not matched to a gene: 5. Germline V gives CDR1 SQVTM, CDR2 ANQGSEA. The CDR3 extends over 12 amino acids. CDR3 in DNA: TGCAGCGGGCGGACAGGCACCTACGAGCAGTACTTC. This gives the protein CSGRTGTYEQYF.

The chain combines TRBV4-1 with TRBJ2-4; 7 bases are a match to TRBD1. The CDR3 extends over 13 amino acids. Looked up from germline, CDR1 is MGHRA and CDR2 is YSYEKL. Trimming took 5 bases from V and 5 from J; bases not matched to a gene: 3. CDR3 sequence: CASSETGENIQYF. The CDR3 coding sequence is TGCGCCAGCAGCGAAACAGGGGAAAACATTCAGTACTTC.

This clonotype was counted at least ten times. V gene TRBV12-3 or TRBV12-4 combines with J gene TRBJ1-1, with D tentatively TRBD1 (6 bases). The CDR3 has 14 amino acids. The V end lost 2 bases, the J end lost 1 base, and 8 bases lay between the germline ends. The CDR3, as DNA: TGTGCCAGCAGTTTAACAGGGAAGAACACTGAAGCTTTCTTT. This codes for CASSLTGKNTEAFF.

This clonotype was counted at least ten times. The gene calls are TRBV6-2 or TRBV6-3 and TRBJ2-7; TRBD2 is a possible D gene (7 bases). The CDR3 sequence is 17 residues long. In germline, CDR1 is MNHEY, CDR2 SVGEGT. V lost 6 bases and J lost 7, with 28 bases in between. The CDR3: CASRDRGASGPTKEQYF. As DNA, the CDR3 is TGTGCCAGCAGAGACCGGGGGGCCTCGGGACCTACGAAGGAGCAGTACTTC.